Below are 4 T cell receptor beta chains sequenced from a single sample in a study of T cell responses to AZD1222 COVID-19 vaccine. Produced via immunoSEQ multiplex PCR; TCRdb's table is partial and in-frame only. The table records fewer than 65,000 clones, around 84% of them present only once. The material was peripheral blood, obtained on day 0 of AZD1222 vaccination. All receptors derive from an adult in good health.

The chain is built from TRBV12-5 and TRBJ2-7, with 7 bases fitting TRBD1. Germline CDR1 reads LGHNT; CDR2 reads FRNRAP. The CDR3 has 16 residues. With V trimmed by 2 bases and J by 2 bases, 9 bases remained unmatched. The CDR3 is CASGLTTQGLAYEQYF. DNA of the CDR3: TGTGCTAGTGGTTTGACCACACAGGGGCTTGCCTACGAGCAGTACTTC. Together with reference TRBV12-5 and TRBJ2-7, the CDR3 gives the full variable domain: DARVTQTPRHKVTEMGQEVTMRCQPILGHNTVFWYRQTMMQGLELLAYFRNRAPLDDSGMPKDRFSAEMPDATLATLKIQPSEPRDSAVYFCASGLTTQGLAYEQYFGPGTRLTVT.

In its sample, this clone was seen once. This chain joins TRBV12-5 and TRBJ1-2, with 10 nucleotides matching TRBD1. CDR1 LGHNT and CDR2 FRNRAP come from the germline V gene. Trimming at V came to 5 bases and at J to 6 bases, leaving 3 bases not matched to a gene. The CDR3 runs to 13 residues. The CDR3 region is CASGGTGVNGYTF. Written as DNA, the CDR3 is TGTGCTAGTGGTGGGACAGGGGTAAATGGCTACACCTTC.

This clone appeared a single time. The J gene is TRBJ2-1, the V gene TRBV5-1; possible D gene TRBD2, 6 bases. Deletions cut 4 bases from V and 2 bases from J, with 13 bases between. The CDR3 sequence is 15 residues long. In germline, CDR1 is SGHRS, CDR2 YFSETQ. In nucleotides, the CDR3 is TGCGCCAGCAGCCCCTCTAGCGCTCCCTACAATGAGCAGTTCTTC. Its protein is CASSPSSAPYNEQFF.

This sequence joins TRBV4-1 and TRBJ1-2; D is perhaps TRBD1 (5 bases). CDR3 size: 14 residues. Trimming took 0 bases from V and 7 from J, leaving 12 bases between them. Germline values: CDR1 MGHRA, CDR2 YSYEKL. CDR3 amino acids: CASSQEGRGAGYTF. CDR3 in DNA: TGCGCCAGCAGCCAAGAAGGGAGGGGAGCTGGCTACACCTTC.